These 7 T cell receptor beta chains came from one sample sequenced in a study of shared clonotypes between healthy human individuals. Generated by immunoSEQ multiplex PCR, the TCRdb table keeps only in-frame clones and is missing some. The sample lists approximately 1,000,000 clones, approximately 80% occurring once. The sequenced material came from memory CD4+ T cells from PBMCs. Subset noted: CD45RA-negative fraction. The receptors were gathered from a man in his late teens or twenties in good health. Some clones in this sample may be carry-over from other donors' samples.

V and J are TRBV29-1 and TRBJ2-2; D remains ambiguous. In germline, CDR1 is SQVTM, CDR2 ANQGSEA. V was shortened by 3 bases and J by 6 bases, with 5 bases between the two germline ends. The CDR3 runs 11 residues. The CDR3 DNA reads as TGCAGCGTTGAGAGCGCCGGGGAGCTGTTTTTT. Its protein product is CSVESAGELFF.

The J gene is TRBJ2-7, the V gene TRBV29-1; 8 bases fit TRBD1. CDR3 length: 14 residues. CDR1 is SQVTM and CDR2 is ANQGSEA in the germline V gene. The V gene end was trimmed by 6 bases and the J gene end by 6 bases; junction bases not matched to a gene: 13. The CDR3: CSVAPGQAGGEQYF. In DNA form, the CDR3 reads TGCAGCGTGGCCCCGGGACAGGCCGGTGGCGAGCAGTACTTC.

This clone appeared a few times. The chain links TRBV7-6 to TRBJ1-4; D may be TRBD1 (5 bases). The CDR3 sequence is 17 residues long. The germline CDR1 and CDR2 sequences are SGHVS and FNYEAQ. V was pared by 4 bases and J by 0 bases, with 15 bases between. CDR3 loop: CASSSRASKPTNEKLFF. DNA for the CDR3: TGTGCCAGCAGCTCCAGGGCTTCTAAACCAACTAATGAAAAACTGTTTTTT.

This rearrangement joins TRBV13 to TRBJ2-3; D perhaps matches TRBD1 (7 bases). The CDR3 sequence is 14 residues long. Trimming took 6 bases from V and 6 from J, leaving 16 bases between them. Germline V gives CDR1 PRHDT, CDR2 FYEKMQ (reference sequence). CDR3 amino acids: CASSPSRGADTQYF. CDR3 bases: TGTGCCAGCAGTCCTAGCAGGGGGGCCGATACGCAGTATTTT.

The J gene is TRBJ2-7, the V gene TRBV7-9; perhaps TRBD2 as D (6 bases). Trimming pared 5 bases from V and 6 bases from J, leaving 14 bases between. CDR1 is SEHNR, CDR2 FQNEAQ, per germline (reference sequence). CDR3 length equals 13 residues. CDR3 nucleotide sequence: TGTGCCAGCAGCCCGTCCGGGGGATTCGAGCAGTACTTC. The encoded protein is CASSPSGGFEQYF.

The V gene is TRBV7-3, the J gene TRBJ2-1; possible D gene TRBD2, 5 bases. The V gene's germline CDR1 is SGHTA and CDR2 FQGTGA. The germline V and J ends were trimmed by 2 bases and 5 bases, with 13 bases remaining between them. The CDR3 loop spans 15 amino acids. The CDR3 region has the DNA TGTGCCAGCAGCTTAGTAAGCGGAAGTCACAATGAGCAGTTCTTC. Translated, it gives CASSLVSGSHNEQFF.

The rearrangement uses TRBV18 and TRBJ1-1; 8 positions match TRBD1. The CDR3 sequence is 13 residues long. With 3 bases clipped from V and 4 bases from J, the junction kept 1 base outside the gene matches. CDR1 is KGHSH, CDR2 LQKENI, per germline. Here the CDR3 reads CASSPTGATEAFF. CDR3 nucleotides: TGTGCCAGCTCACCGACAGGGGCCACTGAAGCTTTCTTT.